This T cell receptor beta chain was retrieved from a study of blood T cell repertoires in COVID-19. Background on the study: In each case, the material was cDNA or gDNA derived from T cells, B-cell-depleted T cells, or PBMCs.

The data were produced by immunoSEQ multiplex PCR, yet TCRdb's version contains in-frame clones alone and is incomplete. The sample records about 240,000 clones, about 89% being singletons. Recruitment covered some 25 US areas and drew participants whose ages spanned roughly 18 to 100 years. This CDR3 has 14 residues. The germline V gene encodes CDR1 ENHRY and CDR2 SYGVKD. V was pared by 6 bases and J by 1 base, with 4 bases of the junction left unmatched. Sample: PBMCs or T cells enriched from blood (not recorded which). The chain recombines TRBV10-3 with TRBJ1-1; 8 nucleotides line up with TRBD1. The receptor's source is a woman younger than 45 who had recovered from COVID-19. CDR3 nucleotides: TGTGCCATCAGAGTCACAGGGGGGAACACTGAAGCTTTCTTT. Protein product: CAIRVTGGNTEAFF.